The sequence of this TCR beta chain was determined in a study of T-cell reconstitution after alpha-beta-depleted transplantation in children. Germline CDR1 SEHNR, CDR2 FQNEAQ (reference sequence). This CDR3 has 15 amino acids. Trimming cost V 3 bases and J 2 bases, with 11 bases left between them. Library preparation (for TCRbeta) was performed with unique molecular identifiers. TCRdb redid the calling of the PCR reads with MiXCR, one entry per CDR3 protein. This sample has 300,000 to 400,000 distinct CDR3 sequences, with more than 10% found just once. The sequence derives from a human donor who donated a stem cell graft to a child with Fanconi anemia. The starting material was PBMCs, obtained from the stem cell graft. The chain carries TRBV7-9 and TRBJ1-5; D gene uncertain. The chain's CDR3 is CASSLEGFGNQPQHF. The CDR3 coding sequence is TGTGCCAGCAGCTTGGAAGGGTTTGGCAATCAGCCCCAGCATTTT.